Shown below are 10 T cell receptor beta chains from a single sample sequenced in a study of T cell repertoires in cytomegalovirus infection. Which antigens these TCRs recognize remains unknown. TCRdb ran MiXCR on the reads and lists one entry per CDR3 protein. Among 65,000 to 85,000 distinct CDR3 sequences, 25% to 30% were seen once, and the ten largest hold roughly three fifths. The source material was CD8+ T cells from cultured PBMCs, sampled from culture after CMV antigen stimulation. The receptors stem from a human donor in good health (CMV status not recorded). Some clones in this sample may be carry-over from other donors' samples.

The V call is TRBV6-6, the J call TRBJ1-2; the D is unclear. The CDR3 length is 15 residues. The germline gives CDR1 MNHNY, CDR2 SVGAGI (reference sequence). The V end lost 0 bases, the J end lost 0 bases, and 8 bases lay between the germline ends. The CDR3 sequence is CASSYSTGSNYGYTF. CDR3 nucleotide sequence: TGTGCCAGCAGTTACTCGACCGGTTCTAACTATGGCTACACCTTC.

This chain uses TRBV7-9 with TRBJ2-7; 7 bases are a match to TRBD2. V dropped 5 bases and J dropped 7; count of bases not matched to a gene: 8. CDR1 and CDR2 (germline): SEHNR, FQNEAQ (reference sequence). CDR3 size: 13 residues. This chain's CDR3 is CASSLGEGWEQYF. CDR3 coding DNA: TGTGCCAGCAGCCTTGGGGAGGGGTGGGAGCAGTACTTC. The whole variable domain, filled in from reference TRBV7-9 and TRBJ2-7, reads DTGVSQNPRHKITKRGQNVTFRCDPISEHNRLYWYRQTLGQGPEFLTYFQNEAQLEKSRLLSDRFSAERPKGSFSTLEIQRTEQGDSAMYLCASSLGEGWEQYFGPGTRLTVT.

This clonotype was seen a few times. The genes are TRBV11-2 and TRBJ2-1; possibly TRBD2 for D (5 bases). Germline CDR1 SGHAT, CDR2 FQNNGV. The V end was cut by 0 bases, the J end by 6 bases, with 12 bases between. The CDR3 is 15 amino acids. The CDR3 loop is CASSLDGLSSNEQFF. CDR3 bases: TGTGCCAGCAGCTTAGATGGACTCTCGAGCAATGAGCAGTTCTTC.

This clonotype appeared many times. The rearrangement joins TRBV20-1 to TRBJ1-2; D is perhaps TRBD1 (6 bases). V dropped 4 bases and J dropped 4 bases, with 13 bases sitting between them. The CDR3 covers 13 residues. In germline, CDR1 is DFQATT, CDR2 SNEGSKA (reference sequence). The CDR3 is CSANSGTSYGYTF. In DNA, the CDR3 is TGCAGTGCTAACTCCGGGACAAGCTATGGCTACACCTTC.

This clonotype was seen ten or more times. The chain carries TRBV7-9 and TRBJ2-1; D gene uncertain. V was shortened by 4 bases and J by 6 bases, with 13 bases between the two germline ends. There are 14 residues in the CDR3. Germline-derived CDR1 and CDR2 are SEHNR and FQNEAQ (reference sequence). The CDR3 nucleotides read TGTGCCAGCAGCTCCCATACCCTCCTCAATGAGCAGTTCTTC. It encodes CASSSHTLLNEQFF.

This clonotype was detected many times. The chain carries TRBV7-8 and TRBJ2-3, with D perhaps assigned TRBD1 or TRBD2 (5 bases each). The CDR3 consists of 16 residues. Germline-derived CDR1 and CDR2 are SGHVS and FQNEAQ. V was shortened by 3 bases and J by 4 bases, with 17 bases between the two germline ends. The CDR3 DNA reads TGTGCCAGCAGCTTCGGGGTCAGGGAGAGGGCAGATACGCAGTATTTT. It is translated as CASSFGVRERADTQYF.

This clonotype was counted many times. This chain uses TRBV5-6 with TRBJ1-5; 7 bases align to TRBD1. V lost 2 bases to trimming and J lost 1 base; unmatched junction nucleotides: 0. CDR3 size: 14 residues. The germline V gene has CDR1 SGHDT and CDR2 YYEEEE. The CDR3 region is CASSLQGSNQPQHF. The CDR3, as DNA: TGTGCCAGCAGCTTACAGGGGAGCAATCAGCCCCAGCATTTT. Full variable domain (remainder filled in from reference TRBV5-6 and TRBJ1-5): DAGVTQSPTHLIKTRGQQVTLRCSPKSGHDTVSWYQQALGQGPQFIFQYYEEEERQRGNFPDRFSGHQFPNYSSELNVNALLLGDSALYLCASSLQGSNQPQHFGDGTRLSIL.

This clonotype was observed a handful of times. DNA of the CDR3: TGTGCCACCCTCGGAGGGACCTCCTACAATGAGCAGTTCTTC. Protein: CATLGGTSYNEQFF. The rearrangement uses TRBV6-5 and TRBJ2-1; possible D gene TRBD2, 6 bases. Germline CDR1 MNHEY, CDR2 SVGAGI. Trimming left V 10 bases short and J 0 bases short, with 13 bases between. The CDR3 runs to 14 residues.

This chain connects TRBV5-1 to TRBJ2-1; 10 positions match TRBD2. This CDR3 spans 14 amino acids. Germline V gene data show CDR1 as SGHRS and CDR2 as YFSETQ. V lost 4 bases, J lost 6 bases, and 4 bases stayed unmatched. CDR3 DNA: TGCGCCAGCAGCCGGAGCGGGGGGGGCAATGAGCAGTTCTTC. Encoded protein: CASSRSGGGNEQFF.

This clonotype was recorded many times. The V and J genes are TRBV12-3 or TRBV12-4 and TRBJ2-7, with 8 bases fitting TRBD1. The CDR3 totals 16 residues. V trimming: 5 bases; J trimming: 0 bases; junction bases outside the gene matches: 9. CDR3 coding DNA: TGTGCCAGCAGTCCGGACAGGGCGCCGAGCTCCTACGAGCAGTACTTC. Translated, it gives CASSPDRAPSSYEQYF.